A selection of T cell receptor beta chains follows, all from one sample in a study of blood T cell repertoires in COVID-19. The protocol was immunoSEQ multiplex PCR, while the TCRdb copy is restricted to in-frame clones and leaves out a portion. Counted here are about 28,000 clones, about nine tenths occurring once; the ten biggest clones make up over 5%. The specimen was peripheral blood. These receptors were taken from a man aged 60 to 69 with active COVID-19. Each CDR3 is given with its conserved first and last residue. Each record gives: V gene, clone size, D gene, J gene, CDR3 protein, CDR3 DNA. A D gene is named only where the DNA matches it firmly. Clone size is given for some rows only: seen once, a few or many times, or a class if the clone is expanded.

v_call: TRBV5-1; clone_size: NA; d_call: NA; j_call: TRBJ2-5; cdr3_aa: CASSLSIETQYF; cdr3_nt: TGCGCCAGCAGCTTGTCCATAGAGACCCAGTACTTC
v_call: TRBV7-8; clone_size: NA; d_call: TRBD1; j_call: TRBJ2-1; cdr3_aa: CASSLQGAPNNEQFF; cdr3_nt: TGTGCCAGCAGCTTACAGGGGGCGCCGAACAATGAGCAGTTCTTC
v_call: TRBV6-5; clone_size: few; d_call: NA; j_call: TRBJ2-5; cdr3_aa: CASSQGWGEETQYF; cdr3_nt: TGTGCCAGCAGTCAGGGATGGGGCGAAGAGACCCAGTACTTC
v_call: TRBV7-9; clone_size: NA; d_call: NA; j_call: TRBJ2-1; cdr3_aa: CASIPRAEGQDYNEQFF; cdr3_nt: TGTGCCAGCATCCCGAGGGCAGAAGGGCAGGACTACAATGAGCAGTTCTTC
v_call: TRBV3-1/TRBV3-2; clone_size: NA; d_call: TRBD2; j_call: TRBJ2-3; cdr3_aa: CASSQDGLAGGTDTQYF; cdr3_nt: TGTGCCAGCAGCCAAGATGGGCTAGCGGGGGGCACAGATACGCAGTATTTT
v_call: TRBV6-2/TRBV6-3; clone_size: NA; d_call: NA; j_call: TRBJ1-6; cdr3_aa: CASSYRDSGNSPLHF; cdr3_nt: TGTGCCAGCAGTTACAGGGACTCGGGGAATTCACCCCTCCACTTT
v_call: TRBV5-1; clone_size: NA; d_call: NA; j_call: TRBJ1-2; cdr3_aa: CASSLANRDNGYTF; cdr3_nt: TGCGCCAGCAGCTTGGCGAACAGGGACAATGGCTACACCTTC
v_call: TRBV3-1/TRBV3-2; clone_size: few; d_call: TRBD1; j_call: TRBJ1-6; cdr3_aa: CASSQDRVVSSPLHF; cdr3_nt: TGTGCCAGCAGTCAAGACAGGGTAGTAAGTTCACCCCTCCACTTT
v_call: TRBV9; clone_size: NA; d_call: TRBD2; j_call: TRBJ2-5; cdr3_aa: CASSIQLAGGQETQYF; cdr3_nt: TGTGCCAGCAGCATCCAACTAGCGGGGGGACAAGAGACCCAGTACTTC
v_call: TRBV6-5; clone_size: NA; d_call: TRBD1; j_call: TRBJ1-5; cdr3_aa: CASWTGFSNQPQHF; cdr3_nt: TGTGCCAGTTGGACAGGGTTTAGCAATCAGCCCCAGCATTTT
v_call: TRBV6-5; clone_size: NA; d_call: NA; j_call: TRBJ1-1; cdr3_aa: CASSYGQILNTEAFF; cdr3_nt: TGTGCCAGCAGTTATGGACAGATACTGAACACTGAAGCTTTCTTT
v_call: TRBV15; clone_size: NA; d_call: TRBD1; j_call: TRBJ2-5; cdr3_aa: CATRTGAQETQYF; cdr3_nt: TGTGCCACCAGGACAGGGGCCCAAGAGACCCAGTACTTC
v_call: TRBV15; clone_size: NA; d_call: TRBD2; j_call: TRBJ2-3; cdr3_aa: CATSRRSVRGSTDTQYF; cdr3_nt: TGTGCCACCAGCAGACGGTCTGTGCGGGGGTCCACAGATACGCAGTATTTT
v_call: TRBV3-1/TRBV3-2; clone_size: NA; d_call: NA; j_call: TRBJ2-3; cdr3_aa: CASSQGPGVSTDTQYF; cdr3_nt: TGTGCCAGCAGCCAAGGGCCAGGGGTCAGCACAGATACGCAGTATTTT
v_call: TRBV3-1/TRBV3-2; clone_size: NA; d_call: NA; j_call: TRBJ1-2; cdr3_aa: CASSSKPGGGYTF; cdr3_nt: TGTGCCAGCAGCTCAAAACCGGGTGGTGGCTACACCTTC
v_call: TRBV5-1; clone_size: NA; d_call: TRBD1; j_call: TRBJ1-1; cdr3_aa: CASSSADRGQGEAFF; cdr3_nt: TGCGCCAGCAGCTCGGCCGACAGGGGGCAAGGGGAAGCTTTCTTT
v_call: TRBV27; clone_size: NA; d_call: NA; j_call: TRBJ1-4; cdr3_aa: CASSEGRLRDEKLFF; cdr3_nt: TGTGCCAGCTCGGAGGGGAGGCTACGTGATGAAAAACTGTTTTTT
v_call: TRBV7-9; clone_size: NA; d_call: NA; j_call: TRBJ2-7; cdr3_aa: CASSTHRTYEGREQYF; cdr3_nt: TGTGCCAGCAGCACCCATCGGACATACGAAGGTCGCGAGCAGTACTTC
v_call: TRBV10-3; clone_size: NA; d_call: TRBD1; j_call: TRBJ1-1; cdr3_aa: CAIRTEGQMNTEAFF; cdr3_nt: TGTGCCATTCGAACTGAGGGACAGATGAACACTGAAGCTTTCTTT
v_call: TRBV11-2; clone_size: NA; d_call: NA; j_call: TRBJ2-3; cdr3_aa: CASSAGQWGTDTQYF; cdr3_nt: TGTGCCAGCAGCGCCGGACAGTGGGGAACAGATACGCAGTATTTT
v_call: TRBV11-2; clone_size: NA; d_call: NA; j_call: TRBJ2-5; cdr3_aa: CASSPRGETQYF; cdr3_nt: TGTGCCAGCAGCCCCAGAGGAGAGACCCAGTACTTC
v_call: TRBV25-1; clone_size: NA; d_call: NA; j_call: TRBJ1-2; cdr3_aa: CASSDPRSSLRYTF; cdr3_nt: TGTGCCAGCAGTGACCCGCGATCCTCCCTCCGCTACACCTTC
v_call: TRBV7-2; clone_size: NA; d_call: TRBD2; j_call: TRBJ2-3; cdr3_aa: CASSPSRESGDTQYF; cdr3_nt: TGTGCCAGCAGTCCCTCGCGGGAGTCAGGAGATACGCAGTATTTT
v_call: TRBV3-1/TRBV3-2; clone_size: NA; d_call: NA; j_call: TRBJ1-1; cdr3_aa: CASSLQGNTEAFF; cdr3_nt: TGTGCCAGCAGCCTACAGGGGAACACTGAAGCTTTCTTT
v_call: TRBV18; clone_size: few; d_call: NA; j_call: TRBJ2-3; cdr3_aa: CASSPRTGTDTQYF; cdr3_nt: TGTGCCAGCTCACCACGGACAGGCACAGATACGCAGTATTTT
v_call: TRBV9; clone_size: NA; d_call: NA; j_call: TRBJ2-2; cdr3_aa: CASSVGGGHTGELFF; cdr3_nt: TGTGCCAGCAGCGTAGGGGGGGGCCACACCGGGGAGCTGTTTTTT
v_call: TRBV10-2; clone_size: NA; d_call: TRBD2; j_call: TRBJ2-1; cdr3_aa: CASSGVSGGGSYNEQFF; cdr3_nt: TGCGCCAGCAGTGGGGTTAGCGGCGGGGGCTCCTACAATGAGCAGTTCTTC
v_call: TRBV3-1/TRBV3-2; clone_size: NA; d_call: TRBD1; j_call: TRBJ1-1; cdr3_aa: CASSPWTGSNAEAFF; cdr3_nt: TGTGCCAGCAGCCCTTGGACAGGGTCTAACGCTGAAGCTTTCTTT
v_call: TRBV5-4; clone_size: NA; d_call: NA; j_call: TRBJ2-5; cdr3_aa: CASSSQVSQETQYF; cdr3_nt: TGTGCCAGCAGCTCACAGGTCTCCCAAGAGACCCAGTACTTC
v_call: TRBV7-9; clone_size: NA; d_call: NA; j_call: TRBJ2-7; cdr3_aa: CASSLRPGMGEQYF; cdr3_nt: TGTGCCAGCAGCTTAAGGCCAGGGATGGGCGAGCAGTACTTC
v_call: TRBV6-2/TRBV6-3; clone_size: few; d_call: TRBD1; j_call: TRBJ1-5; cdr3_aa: CASSPQGRNQPQHF; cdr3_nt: TGTGCCAGCAGCCCACAGGGGCGCAATCAGCCCCAGCATTTT
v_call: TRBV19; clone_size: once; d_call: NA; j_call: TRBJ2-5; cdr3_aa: CASSMGAAGETQYF; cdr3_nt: TGTGCCAGTAGTATGGGGGCAGCAGGGGAGACCCAGTACTTC
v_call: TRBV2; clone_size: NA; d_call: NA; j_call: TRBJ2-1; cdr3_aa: CASSEFWVIAPNEQFF; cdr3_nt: TGTGCCAGCAGTGAATTCTGGGTTATAGCGCCCAATGAGCAGTTCTTC
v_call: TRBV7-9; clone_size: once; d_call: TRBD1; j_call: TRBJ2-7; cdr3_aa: CASSRMGQSYEQYF; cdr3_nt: TGTGCCAGCAGCCGGATGGGACAGTCCTACGAGCAGTACTTC
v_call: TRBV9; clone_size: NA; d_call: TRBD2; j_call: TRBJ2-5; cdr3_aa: CASSVGRGGQETQYF; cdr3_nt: TGTGCCAGCAGCGTAGGGCGGGGGGGTCAAGAGACCCAGTACTTC
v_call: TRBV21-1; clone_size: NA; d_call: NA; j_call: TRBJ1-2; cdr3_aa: CASSKSGQTNYGYTF; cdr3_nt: TGTGCCAGCAGCAAATCGGGACAGACTAACTATGGCTACACCTTC
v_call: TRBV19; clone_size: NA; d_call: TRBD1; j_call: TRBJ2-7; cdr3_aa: CASSMPRRDRAYEQYF; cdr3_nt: TGTGCCAGTAGTATGCCCCGACGGGACAGGGCCTACGAGCAGTACTTC
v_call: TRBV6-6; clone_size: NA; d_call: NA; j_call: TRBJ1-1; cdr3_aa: CATKLTENTEAFF; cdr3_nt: TGTGCCACCAAGCTGACAGAGAACACTGAAGCTTTCTTT
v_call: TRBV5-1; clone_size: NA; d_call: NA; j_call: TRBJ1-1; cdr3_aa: CASSLVGGSTEAFF; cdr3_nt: TGCGCCAGCAGCTTGGTCGGGGGGAGCACTGAAGCTTTCTTT
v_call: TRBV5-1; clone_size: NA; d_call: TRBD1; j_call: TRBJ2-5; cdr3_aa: CASSPGQGVIGETQYF; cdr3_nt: TGCGCCAGCAGCCCGGGACAGGGGGTGATTGGGGAGACCCAGTACTTC
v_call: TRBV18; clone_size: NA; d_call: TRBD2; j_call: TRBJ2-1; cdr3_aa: CASSPRTSGGLNEQFF; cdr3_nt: TGTGCCAGCTCACCACGGACTAGCGGGGGTCTTAATGAGCAGTTCTTC